The present T cell receptor beta chain was sequenced within a study of shared clonotypes between healthy human individuals (dated by TCRdb to 2018 to 2020). Regarding the complete study: Two women and a few men aged 18 to 49 years were included in the cohort. For each donor, CD4 naive and CD4 memory were each given three plates, CD8 naive was given two plates, and CD8 memory was given one plate. Blood TCR repertoires of a handful of healthy adults were deeply sequenced to estimate repertoire size and the extent of clonotype sharing between individuals. To increase sequencing depth and limit assay-specific biases, TCR repertoire library preparation and sequencing were carried out by different laboratories using diverse techniques. Each donor's leukapheresis produced roughly between about 0.9 and 9.5 billion PBMCs.

TCR CDR3 regions were amplified from genomic DNA by multiplex PCR using the deep immunoSEQ assay. For each cell subset, the extracted genomic DNA was distributed evenly across all wells of several immunoSEQ 96-well plates, and each plate served as one replicate. For sorted subsets, each replicate PCR was loaded with about 0.2 ug genomic DNA, equivalent to roughly 30,000 T cell genomes. The purified libraries were quantified using a Qubit 3.0 fluorometer, sized with a Bioanalyzer 2100, and then quantified again using the KAPA Library Quantification kit. Every immunoSEQ 96-well plate was sequenced on a separate single-read 150-cycle Illumina NextSeq 550 flow cell. From the authors' description of their analysis: The immunoSEQ output contained only junctional sequences without quality scores, so filtering could not match that applied to full-length reads. Sequences were annotated with PyIR, a Python wrapper for IgBLAST v1.9, and V/J genes and CDR3 were assigned using IMGT germline references. Reads were filtered out if the reads had weak V/J assignments (E-value above 1e-6), no CDR3, stop codons, out-of-frame junctions, or ambiguous translated residues. A V3J clonotype was defined by an identical inferred V gene, J gene, and CDR3 amino acid sequence. Percentage overlap between repertoires was computed as shared unique clonotypes divided by the size of the smaller repertoire. Repertoire richness was assessed with RTK rarefaction, the Chao1 estimator, and Recon v2.1 estimates of unobserved clonotypes. Generation probabilities for all TCRbeta clonotypes obtained by the gDNA method from four donors were computed using OLGA. Not all clones reach the TCRdb copy of this immuneACCESS table, which keeps in-frame sequences only. Checked studies attribute under half of the gap to unresolved V genes and leave the rest unexplained. The V and J calls and clone size come from that table; D and trimming were worked out from the DNA. Counted in this sample were more than 600,000 clones; approximately 90% of them appeared once. The leading ten clones occupy approximately 25% of the sample.

With regard to this clone: Its antigen has not been determined. No per-base quality is available; no much larger clone lies one base away.

What the study reported, not specific to this receptor: Naive subsets generally had larger estimated clonotype richness than memory subsets. Pairwise subsampling led to the expectation that sequencing depth would affect the degree of clonotype sharing among donors. Rarefaction of sorted-subset datasets indicated incomplete sequencing despite the large sequencing depth. Sampling was restricted to blood, and TCR repertoires in tissues likely differ from the TCR repertoires found in blood. Clonotypes shared by all four sorted-subset donors showed higher generation probabilities than non-shared clonotypes. Across a few donors, about 4.5% of naive CD4, 3% to 3.5% of naive CD8, about 2.3% of memory CD4, and roughly 0.4% of memory CD8 clonotypes were shared. The genetic and exposure-history diversity represented was limited by the small number of donors.

V lost 2 bases and J lost 4 bases; the stretch between them is 5 bases long. The germline V gene (reference sequence) provides CDR1 SGHNT and CDR2 YYREEE. The CDR3, from cysteine to phenylalanine, totals 12 residues. Only the CDR3 DNA stays, 36 bases, in frame from base 1. CD8 naive samples were CD45RO-negative cells positively selected for CCR7, giving a CD45RA+CCR7+ population that excluded TemRA cells. Healthy HIV-negative adults with no recently reported acute infections or vaccinations were included as donors. Every donor was a Caucasian adult living in Nashville, Tennessee, USA. After blood collection by leukapheresis, PBMCs were isolated using Ficoll-Histopaque density gradient centrifugation and then cryopreserved in the vapor phase of liquid nitrogen. Analytical flow cytometry was used to check the purity and quantity of each magnetically sorted T cell population. Genomic DNA was isolated from every sorted fraction and measured by UV absorbance on a Nanodrop 2000c.

Here the chain combines TRBV5-4 and TRBJ2-3; no D gene call is confident. The TCR comes from a man aged 30 to 45 in good health. The material sequenced was naive CD8+ T cells sorted from blood. Per the publication, the cell subset or site label means: CD45RA+CCR7+. The nucleotides are TGTGCCAGCAGCTTCAGCCCAGATACGCAGTATTTT. This translates into CASSFSPDTQYF.